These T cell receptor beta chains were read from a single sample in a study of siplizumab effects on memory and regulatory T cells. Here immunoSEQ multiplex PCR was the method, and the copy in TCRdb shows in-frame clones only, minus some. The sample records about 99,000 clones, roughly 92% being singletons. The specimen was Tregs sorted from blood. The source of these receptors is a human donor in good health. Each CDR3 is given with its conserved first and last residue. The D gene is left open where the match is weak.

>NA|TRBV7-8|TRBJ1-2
CASSPRGGSNSNYGYTF
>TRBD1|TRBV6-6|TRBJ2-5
CASRRQGVMRGETQYF
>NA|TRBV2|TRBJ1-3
CASTRRSSGNTIYF
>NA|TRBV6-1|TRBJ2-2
CASSLWGAGELFF
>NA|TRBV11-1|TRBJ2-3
CASSLRQPTDTQYF
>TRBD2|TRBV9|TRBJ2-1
CASSVGSLAGGRNEQFF
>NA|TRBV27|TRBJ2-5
CASRNQETQYF
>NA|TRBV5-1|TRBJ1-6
CASSLYIRSSASPLHF
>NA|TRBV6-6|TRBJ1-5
CASSYPGQNQPQHF
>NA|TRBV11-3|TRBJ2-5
CASSLGVQGTQETQYF
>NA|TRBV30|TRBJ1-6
CAWSRENSPLHF
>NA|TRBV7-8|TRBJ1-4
CASSQTPRGTNEKLFF
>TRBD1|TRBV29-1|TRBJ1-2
CSVVGDRFYGYTF
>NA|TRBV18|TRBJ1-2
CASSPLEGLNYGYTF
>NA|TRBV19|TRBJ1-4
CASSPTGPGEKLFF
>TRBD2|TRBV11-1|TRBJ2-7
CASSTATSGSYEQYF
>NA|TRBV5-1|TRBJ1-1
CASSLGLGDTEAFF
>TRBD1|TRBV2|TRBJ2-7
CARGTRQGKYEQYF
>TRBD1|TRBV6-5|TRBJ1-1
CASSYRTGGTEAFF
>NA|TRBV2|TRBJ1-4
CASSGLGTNEKLFF
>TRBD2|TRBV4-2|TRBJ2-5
CASSQAGTSGGAGETQYF
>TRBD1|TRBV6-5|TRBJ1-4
CASSTDRATNEKLFF
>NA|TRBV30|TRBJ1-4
CAWSVQGGKLFF
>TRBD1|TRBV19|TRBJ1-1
CASSGSGGLNTEAFF
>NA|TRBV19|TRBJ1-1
CASSRNTEAFF
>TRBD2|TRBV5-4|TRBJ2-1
CASSLGLAGVNEQFF
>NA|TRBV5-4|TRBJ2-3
CASRLGGLEVDTQYF
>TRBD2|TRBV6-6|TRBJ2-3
CASSPGLARTDTQYF
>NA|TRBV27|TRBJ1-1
CASSLSPVPNTEAFF
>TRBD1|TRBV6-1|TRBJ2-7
CASSGTGTGGYEQYF
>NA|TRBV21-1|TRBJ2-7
CASSKWFVGRGPTYEQYF
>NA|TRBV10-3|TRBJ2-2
CAISERGGENTGELFF
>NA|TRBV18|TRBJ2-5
CASSPPGAFQETQYF
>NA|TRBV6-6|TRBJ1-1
CASKSGDLNTEAFF
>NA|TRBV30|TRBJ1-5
CAWSVRGGLAHQPQHF
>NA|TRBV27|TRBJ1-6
CASSWGQFINSPLHF
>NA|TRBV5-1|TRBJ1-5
CASSLGGSNQPQHF
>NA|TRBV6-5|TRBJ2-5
CASSPDIGTQYF
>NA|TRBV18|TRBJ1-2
CASSGGTEGYTF
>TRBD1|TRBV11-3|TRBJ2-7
CASSGQGYYEQYF
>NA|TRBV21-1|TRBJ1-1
CARSRDTLSSTEAFF
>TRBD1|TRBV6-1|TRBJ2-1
CASRDRVGGLNEQFF
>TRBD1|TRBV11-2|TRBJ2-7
CASSSYQWTGTEQYF
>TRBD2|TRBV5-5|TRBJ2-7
CASSLLAVFSYEQYF
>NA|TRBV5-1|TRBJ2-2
CASSLDSGPGELFF
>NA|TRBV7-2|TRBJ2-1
CASSSTPYNEQFF
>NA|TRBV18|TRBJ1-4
CASRPGDEKLFF
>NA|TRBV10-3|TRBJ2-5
CASNDGETQYF
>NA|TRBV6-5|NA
CASRGARSSHEQYF
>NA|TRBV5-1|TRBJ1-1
CASSPGAGWGNTEAFF
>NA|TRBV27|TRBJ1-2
CASSTSRLDGYTF
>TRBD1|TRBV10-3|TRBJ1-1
CAIRQGEFTEAFF
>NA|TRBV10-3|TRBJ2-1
CAISESGDEQFF
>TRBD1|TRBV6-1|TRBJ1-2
CASRGQLHTYYGYTF
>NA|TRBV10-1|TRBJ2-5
CATRGASGGTQYF
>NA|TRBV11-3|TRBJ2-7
CASSLVGGTIYEQYF
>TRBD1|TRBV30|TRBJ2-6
CAWSALGQGAVSSGANVLTF
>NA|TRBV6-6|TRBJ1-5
CASSWAGGDNQPQHF
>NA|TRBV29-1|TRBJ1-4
CSVEGGRQGGLFF
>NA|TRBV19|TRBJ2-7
CASSARGEEQYF